This entry is about one TCR beta chain. Its specificity is not known. Then a second PCR, running roughly 7 to 12 cycles, was carried out with a sample-barcoded 5' primer and a J-beta primer mix. Sequencing yielded, for each sample, at least 3 million paired-end reads carrying CDR3. Each CDR3 protein is one row after TCRdb ran MiXCR on the 5' RACE reads. The sample lists hundreds of thousands of distinct CDR3 sequences, roughly 50% occurring once. The source of the sample is a study of blood T cells in healthy people across ages. The germline gives CDR1 SQVTM, CDR2 ANQGSEA. The CDR3 totals 11 residues. Findings and limits, study-wide: It was the long-lived donors that had more naive CD4+ cells and higher diversity than aged donors.

The source of this sequence is a woman aged 60-75 years in good health. The chain uses TRBV29-1 and TRBJ2-7; D call uncertain. The sample taken for sequencing was blood. The CDR3 coding sequence is TGCAGTGGCAAGAGCTCCTACGAGCAGTACTTC. This sequence encodes CSGKSSYEQYF.